Listed below are T cell receptor beta chains from one sample, sequenced in a study of human T cells and chemical hapten exposure. In TCRdb, the RACE reads were re-called with MiXCR into one record per CDR3 protein. This sample has 120,000 or so distinct CDR3 sequences, with roughly an eighth found just once. Specimen: whole blood, collected in connection with sensitization to the hapten diphenylcyclopropenone (DPC). The source of these receptors is a man in his late teens or twenties with alopecia areata. Some clones in this sample may be carry-over from other donors' samples. The CDR3 runs from the conserved cysteine through the conserved F or W. A D gene is named only where the DNA matches it firmly. Some rows mark clone size as missing; the rest say once, few, many or name a class of expanded clone.

NA	NA	TRBV12-3/TRBV12-4	TRBJ2-2	CASTRDGLNTGELFF	TGTGCCAGCACTCGGGACGGTCTGAACACCGGGGAGCTGTTTTTT
NA	NA	TRBV4-3	TRBJ1-1	CASSQTSELNTEAFF	TGCGCCAGCAGCCAAACCTCAGAGCTGAACACTGAAGCTTTCTTT
TRBD1	NA	TRBV6-2/TRBV6-3	TRBJ2-7	CASSPSGTGEYEQYF	TGTGCCAGCAGCCCATCCGGGACAGGCGAGTACGAGCAGTACTTC
NA	NA	TRBV29-1	TRBJ1-1	CSVPNQGGAFF	TGCAGCGTTCCCAATCAGGGCGGCGCTTTCTTT
NA	NA	TRBV29-1	TRBJ1-3	CSATHPRNSGNTIYF	TGCAGCGCTACCCATCCGAGGAACTCTGGAAACACCATATATTTT
NA	NA	TRBV29-1	TRBJ1-5	CSVEVGGDNQPQHF	TGCAGCGTTGAAGTCGGGGGGGACAATCAGCCCCAGCATTTT
NA	few	TRBV19	TRBJ2-7	CANPDGSYEQYF	TGTGCCAATCCGGACGGTTCCTACGAGCAGTACTTC
TRBD1	NA	TRBV18	TRBJ2-7	CASSPRDRGYEQYF	TGTGCCAGCTCACCCCGGGACAGGGGTTACGAGCAGTACTTC
NA	NA	TRBV11-2	TRBJ2-5	CASSRPNQETQYF	TGTGCCAGCAGCCGACCCAACCAAGAGACCCAGTACTTC
NA	few	TRBV6-1	TRBJ2-7	CASRGLTYEQYF	TGTGCCAGCAGGGGCCTGACCTACGAGCAGTACTTC
NA	many	TRBV20-1	TRBJ1-2	CSATDPRGSVYGYTF	TGCAGTGCTACTGACCCCAGGGGTTCTGTTTATGGCTACACCTTC
NA	many	TRBV11-3	TRBJ2-5	CASSFQPGETQYF	TGTGCCAGCAGCTTCCAGCCTGGGGAGACCCAGTACTTC
NA	NA	TRBV9	TRBJ2-7	CASSPPGQVYEQYF	TGTGCCAGCAGCCCCCCGGGACAAGTCTACGAGCAGTACTTC
NA	NA	TRBV20-1	TRBJ2-1	CSARDRADGQFF	TGCAGTGCTAGAGATCGAGCGGACGGGCAGTTCTTC
TRBD2	few	TRBV28	TRBJ2-7	CASTVGSSGTYEQYF	TGTGCCAGCACCGTGGGATCTAGCGGGACCTACGAGCAGTACTTC
TRBD1	NA	TRBV18	TRBJ2-3	CASSRGQGTDTQYF	TGTGCCAGCTCACGGGGACAGGGCACAGATACGCAGTATTTT
NA	few	TRBV4-3	TRBJ1-2	CASSQDFAYGYTF	TGCGCCAGCAGCCAAGACTTCGCGTATGGCTACACCTTC
TRBD1	few	TRBV5-1	TRBJ1-2	CASSFDRGIYGYTF	TGCGCCAGCAGCTTTGACAGGGGAATCTATGGCTACACCTTC
NA	few	TRBV9	TRBJ2-3	CASSAFGQGGTDTQYF	TGTGCCAGCAGCGCCTTTGGGCAGGGAGGTACAGATACGCAGTATTTT
NA	NA	TRBV7-2	TRBJ2-5	CASSPMREGGTQYF	TGTGCCAGCAGCCCCATGAGGGAGGGGGGGACCCAGTACTTC
TRBD1	few	TRBV5-1	TRBJ1-1	CASSLWTGGAEAFF	TGCGCCAGCAGCTTGTGGACAGGGGGAGCTGAAGCTTTCTTT
NA	many	TRBV29-1	TRBJ1-3	CSVDGSSGNTIYF	TGCAGCGTTGACGGGAGCTCTGGAAACACCATATATTTT